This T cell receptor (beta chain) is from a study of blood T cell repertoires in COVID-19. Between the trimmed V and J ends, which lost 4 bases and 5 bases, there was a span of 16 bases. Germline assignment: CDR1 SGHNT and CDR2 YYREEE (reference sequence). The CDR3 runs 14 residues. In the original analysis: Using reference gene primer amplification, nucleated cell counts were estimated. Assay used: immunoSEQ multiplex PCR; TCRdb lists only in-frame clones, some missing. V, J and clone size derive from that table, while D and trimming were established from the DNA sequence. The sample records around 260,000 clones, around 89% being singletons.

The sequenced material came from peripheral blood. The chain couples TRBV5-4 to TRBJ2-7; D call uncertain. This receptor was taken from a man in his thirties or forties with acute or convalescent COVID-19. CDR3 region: CASSPKAVPDEQYF. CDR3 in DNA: TGTGCCAGCAGCCCTAAAGCCGTCCCGGACGAGCAGTACTTC.